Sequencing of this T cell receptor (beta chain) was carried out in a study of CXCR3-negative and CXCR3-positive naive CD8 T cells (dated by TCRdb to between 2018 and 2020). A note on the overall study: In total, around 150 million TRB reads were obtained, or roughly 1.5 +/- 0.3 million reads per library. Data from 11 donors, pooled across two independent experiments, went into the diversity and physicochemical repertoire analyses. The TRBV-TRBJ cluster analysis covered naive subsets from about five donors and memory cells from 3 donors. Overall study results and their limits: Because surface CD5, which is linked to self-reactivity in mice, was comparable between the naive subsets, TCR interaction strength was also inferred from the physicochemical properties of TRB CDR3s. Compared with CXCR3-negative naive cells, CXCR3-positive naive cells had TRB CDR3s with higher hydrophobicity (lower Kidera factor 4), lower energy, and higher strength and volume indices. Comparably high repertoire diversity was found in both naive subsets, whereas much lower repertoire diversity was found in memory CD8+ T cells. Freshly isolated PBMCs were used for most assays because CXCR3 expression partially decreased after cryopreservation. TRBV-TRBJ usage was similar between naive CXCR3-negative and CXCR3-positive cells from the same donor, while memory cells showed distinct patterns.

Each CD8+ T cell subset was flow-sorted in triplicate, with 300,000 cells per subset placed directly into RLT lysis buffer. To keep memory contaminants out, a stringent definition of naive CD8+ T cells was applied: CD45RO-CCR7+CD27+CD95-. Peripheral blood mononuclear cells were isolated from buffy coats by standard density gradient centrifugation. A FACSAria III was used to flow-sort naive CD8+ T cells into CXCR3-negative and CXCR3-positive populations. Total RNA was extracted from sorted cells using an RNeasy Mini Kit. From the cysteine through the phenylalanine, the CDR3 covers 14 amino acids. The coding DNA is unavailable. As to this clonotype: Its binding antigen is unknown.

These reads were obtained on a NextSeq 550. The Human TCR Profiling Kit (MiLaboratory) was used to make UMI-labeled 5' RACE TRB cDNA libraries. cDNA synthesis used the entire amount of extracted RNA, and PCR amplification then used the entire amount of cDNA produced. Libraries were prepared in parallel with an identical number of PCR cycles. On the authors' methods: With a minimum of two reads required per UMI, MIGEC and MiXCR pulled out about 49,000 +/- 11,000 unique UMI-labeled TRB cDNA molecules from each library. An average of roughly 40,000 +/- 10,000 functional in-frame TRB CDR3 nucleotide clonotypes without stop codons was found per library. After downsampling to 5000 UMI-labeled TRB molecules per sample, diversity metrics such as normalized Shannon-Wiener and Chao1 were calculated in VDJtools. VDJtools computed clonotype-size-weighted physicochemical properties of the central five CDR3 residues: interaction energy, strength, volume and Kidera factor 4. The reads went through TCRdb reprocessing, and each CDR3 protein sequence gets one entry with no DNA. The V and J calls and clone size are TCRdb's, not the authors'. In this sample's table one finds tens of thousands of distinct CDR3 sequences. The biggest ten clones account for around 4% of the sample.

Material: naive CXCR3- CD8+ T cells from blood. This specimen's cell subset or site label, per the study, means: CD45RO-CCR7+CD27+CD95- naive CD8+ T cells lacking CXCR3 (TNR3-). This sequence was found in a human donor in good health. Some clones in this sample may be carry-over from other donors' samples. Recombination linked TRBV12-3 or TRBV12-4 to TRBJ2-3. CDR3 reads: CASSLLSSTDTQYF.